These 16 T cell receptor beta chains originate from one sample sequenced in a study of CD8 T cells in Susac syndrome. RNA amounts of about 0.45 to 1 ug underwent reverse transcription with random hexamers. TCRdb re-called the immunoSEQ multiplex PCR reads through MiXCR, storing one row per CDR3 protein. The sample holds over 150,000 distinct CDR3 sequences, approximately 95% seen once. The material sequenced was CD4+ T cells from PBMCs. The source is a human donor with multiple sclerosis.

The chain couples TRBV12-3 or TRBV12-4 to TRBJ1-5, with unresolved D. V was cut by 2 bases and J by 2 bases, with 7 bases left in between. The CDR3 contains 14 residues. This CDR3 is CASSLRTGNQPQHF. The DNA of the CDR3 is TGTGCCAGCAGTTTAAGGACCGGCAATCAGCCCCAGCATTTT.

This rearrangement joins TRBV4-3 to TRBJ2-7, with TRBD2 matching over 7 bases. V lost 6 bases to trimming and J lost 4 bases; unmatched junction nucleotides: 12. Germline-derived CDR1 and CDR2 are LGHNA and YSLEER. This CDR3 is 15 amino acids long. The CDR3 DNA sequence: TGCGCCAGCAGTCTCAACGGGCGGGGGATGTACGAGCAGTACTTC. Translation: CASSLNGRGMYEQYF.

This sequence joins TRBV18 and TRBJ1-2, with 8 bases lining up with TRBD1. J gave up 6 bases and V 3 bases, and 6 bases lay outside the gene matches. The CDR3 spans 14 residues. Germline CDR1 is KGHSH and CDR2 is LQKENI. The CDR3 sequence: CASSPSTGANGYTF. CDR3 DNA: TGTGCCAGCTCACCCTCGACAGGGGCCAATGGCTACACCTTC.

The rearrangement joins TRBV20-1 to TRBJ2-5; 9 bases fit TRBD2. V shed 6 bases, J shed 4 bases, and the junction held 15 bases outside the gene matches. The CDR3 is made up of 16 amino acids. CDR1 and CDR2 from the germline V gene are DFQATT and SNEGSKA (reference sequence). DNA of the CDR3: TGCAGTGCCATAGGGGGGACTAGCCGATCGGGAGAGACCCAGTACTTC. Its protein is CSAIGGTSRSGETQYF.

The chain uses TRBV6-2 or TRBV6-3 and TRBJ1-5, with 7 nucleotides matching TRBD1. This CDR3 spans 16 amino acids. V trimming: 2 bases; J trimming: 5 bases; junction bases outside the gene matches: 9. CDR1 and CDR2 from the germline V gene are MNHEY and SVGEGT. The CDR3 DNA reads TGTGCCAGCAGTTACGATACAGGGGAAGGGTATCAGCCCCAGCATTTT. Protein: CASSYDTGEGYQPQHF.

This rearrangement joins TRBV6-6 to TRBJ2-7; 8 bases agree with TRBD2. The CDR3 is 16 residues long. V shed 4 bases, J shed 0 bases, and the junction held 8 bases outside the gene matches. The germline V gene has CDR1 MNHNY and CDR2 SVGAGI (reference sequence). As DNA, the CDR3 is TGTGCCAGCAGTTCCCCTTTAGCGGGGAGCTCCTACGAGCAGTACTTC. Amino acid sequence: CASSSPLAGSSYEQYF.

V gene TRBV28 combines with J gene TRBJ2-5, with D tentatively TRBD1 (5 bases). This CDR3 spans 14 amino acids. Germline V gene lookup returns CDR1 MDHEN and CDR2 SYDVKM. With 6 bases removed from V and 0 bases from J, the gap between germline ends came to 11 bases. CDR3 DNA: TGTGCCAGCAGACAGGAGCCGTACCAAGAGACCCAGTACTTC. Translating it yields CASRQEPYQETQYF.

This clonotype was seen a few times. The chain has TRBV28 and TRBJ2-3; no reliable D call. The CDR3 is 12 amino acids. Germline CDR1 and CDR2: MDHEN and SYDVKM. V gave up 5 bases and J gave up 5 bases, with 8 bases separating them. The CDR3, as DNA: TGTGCCAGCAGTCTGTTAGGAGATACGCAGTATTTT. Translated, it gives CASSLLGDTQYF.

The CDR3 bases are TGTGCCAGCAGGCCGGGACAGGGTTACTCCGAGCAGTACTTC. Its protein product is CASRPGQGYSEQYF. The chain joins TRBV27 to TRBJ2-7; TRBD1 agrees at 9 bases. There are 14 residues in the CDR3. The trim removed 6 bases at V and 6 bases at J, leaving 9 bases unmatched. Germline CDR1 reads MNHEY; CDR2 reads SMNVEV (reference sequence).

The rearrangement uses TRBV9 and TRBJ1-2, with 9 bases matching TRBD1. After removal of 4 bases from V and 2 bases from J, the junction contained 6 bases not matched to a gene. CDR3 length equals 15 residues. The germline CDR1 and CDR2 sequences are SGDLS and YYNGEE. The CDR3 DNA reads as TGTGCCAGCAGCCCACAACAGGGGGCGAACTATGGCTACACCTTC. Translation gives CASSPQQGANYGYTF.

The chain carries TRBV2 and TRBJ2-5; D may match TRBD1 or TRBD2 (6 bases each). CDR1 and CDR2 (germline): SNHLY, FYNNEI. The CDR3 consists of 16 residues. The V and J ends lost 1 base and 3 bases respectively, with 15 bases between them. The DNA for the CDR3 is TGTGCCAGCAGTGAAGTCCCTAACGGGGGCAAAGAGACCCAGTACTTC. Translating it yields CASSEVPNGGKETQYF.

The rearrangement joins TRBV6-1 to TRBJ2-3; D remains ambiguous. The CDR3 has 17 amino acids. Germline V gives CDR1 MNHNS, CDR2 SASEGT. V was clipped by 6 bases and J by 0 bases, with 19 bases between them. The CDR3 sequence is CASRTEGPSSSTDTQYF. The CDR3 nucleotides are TGTGCCAGCAGAACTGAAGGCCCCTCTTCTAGCACAGATACGCAGTATTTT.

J is TRBJ1-1 and V is TRBV29-1, with a possible D match to TRBD1 (5 bases). This CDR3 contains 12 residues. The V end lost 7 bases, the J end lost 1 base, and 10 bases lay between the germline ends. Germline CDR1 and CDR2: SQVTM and ANQGSEA. The CDR3 spells CSAGMRNTEAFF. DNA of the CDR3: TGCAGCGCAGGGATGAGGAACACTGAAGCTTTCTTT.

The rearrangement uses TRBV7-2 and TRBJ2-7; 9 positions agree with TRBD1. The CDR3 covers 17 residues. CDR1 SGHTA and CDR2 FQGNSA come from the germline V gene. Germline trimming cut 5 bases from V and 11 bases from J; bases unmatched to any gene: 22. This CDR3 reads CASSRSPPGTGQDWEYF. CDR3 DNA sequence: TGTGCCAGCAGCCGATCCCCGCCCGGGACAGGGCAAGATTGGGAGTACTTC.

The chain combines TRBV7-3 with TRBJ2-7, with TRBD1 matching 9 bases. V lost 5 bases, J lost 3 bases, and 5 bases stayed unmatched. The CDR3 runs 14 residues. The germline V gene has CDR1 SGHTA and CDR2 FQGTGA. The CDR3 DNA is TGTGCCAGCAGCCCCGGACAGGGGAACTACGAGCAGTACTTC. This encodes CASSPGQGNYEQYF.

The CDR3 DNA sequence: TGTGCCAGCAGCCTACAGGGTGGGCCTTCACCCCTCCACTTT. Translation: CASSLQGGPSPLHF. The chain employs TRBV28 and TRBJ1-6; tentatively, D is TRBD1 (6 bases). Trimming removed 6 bases at V and 9 bases at J, with 15 bases between. Germline-derived CDR1 and CDR2 are MDHEN and SYDVKM. This CDR3 contains 14 residues.